This TCR beta chain was found in a study of cytomegalovirus exposure and HLA in healthy donors. Study details: About 85 million unique TCR sequences came from HLA-typed donors in an early release.

It was with 60 Vbeta and 13 Jbeta primers that the PCR ran. Data came from immunoSEQ multiplex PCR; TCRdb stores just in-frame clones and leaves some out. The table has around 150,000 clones, roughly three fifths seen once; the top ten hold approximately 2.5%. From germline, CDR1 is GTSNPN and CDR2 SVGIG (reference sequence). The CDR3 runs to 14 residues. Trimming removed 4 bases at V and 2 bases at J, with 15 bases between. The sample consisted of PBMCs. This sequence originates from a woman between 40 and 50 years old in good health and CMV-seronegative. This chain connects TRBV30 to TRBJ2-7; no clear D. The CDR3 spells CAWIRSTPTYEQYF. CDR3 coding DNA: TGTGCCTGGATCCGGAGCACACCTACCTACGAGCAGTACTTC.